This T cell receptor beta chain was obtained from a study of shared clonotypes between healthy human individuals. Study outcomes and limitations: Approximately 5% was the fraction of naive CD4 clonotypes found shared across several donors.

Naive CD8 cells, CD45RO-negative and positively selected for CCR7, excluded terminally differentiated effector memory CD45RA+ cells. As for this clone: What it binds is unknown.

V gave up 7 bases and J gave up 4 bases, with 5 bases separating them. The CDR3 sequence is 11 residues long. Germline V gene data show CDR1 as SEHNR and CDR2 as FQNEAQ (reference sequence). Sequenced by immunoSEQ multiplex PCR; TCRdb stores in-frame clones only, minus some. The table shows 550,000 to 650,000 clones, with approximately 96% occurring only once. The V call is TRBV7-9, the J call TRBJ1-3, with no clear D. Input material: naive CD8+ T cells sorted from blood. The clonotype originates from a woman in her thirties in good health. Written as DNA, the CDR3 is TGTGCCAGCATCTCAGGAAACACCATATATTTT. Amino acids: CASISGNTIYF.